This T cell receptor beta chain originates from a study of blood T cell repertoires in COVID-19. Study context: The United States, Italy and Spain provided the acute and convalescent COVID-19 samples. T cells, B-cell-depleted T cells, or PBMCs provided the cDNA or gDNA that served as material.

This CDR3 spans 15 amino acids. CDR1 and CDR2 from the germline V gene are SGHKS and YYEKEE (reference sequence). V was pared by 4 bases and J by 6 bases, with 10 bases of the junction left unmatched. Original handling: Amplifying reference gene primers gave estimates of nucleated cell counts. Method: immunoSEQ multiplex PCR; TCRdb's copy keeps in-frame clones and lacks some. V and J calls and clone size are those listed in that table; D and trimming were worked out from the DNA. Here the sample spans 650,000 to 800,000 clones, approximately 90% being singletons. The receptor comes from a woman aged 18-29 years with acute or convalescent COVID-19. The V call is TRBV5-5, the J call TRBJ2-7, with TRBD1 matching over 10 bases. Sequencing was carried out using peripheral blood. The CDR3 DNA follows: TGTGCCAGCAGCCTAACGGGACAGGGGTATGGCGAGCAGTACTTC. Amino acid sequence: CASSLTGQGYGEQYF. The full variable domain, with the rest looked up from reference TRBV5-5 and TRBJ2-7, is DAGVTQSPTHLIKTRGQQVTLRCSPISGHKSVSWYQQVLGQGPQFIFQYYEKEERGRGNFPDRFSARQFPNYSSELNVNALLLGDSALYLCASSLTGQGYGEQYFGPGTRLTVT.